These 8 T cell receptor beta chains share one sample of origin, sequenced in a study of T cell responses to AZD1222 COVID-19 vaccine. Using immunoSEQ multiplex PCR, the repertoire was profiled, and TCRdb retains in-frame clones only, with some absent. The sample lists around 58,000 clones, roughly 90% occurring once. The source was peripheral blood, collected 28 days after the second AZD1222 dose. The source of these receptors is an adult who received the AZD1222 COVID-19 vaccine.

CDR3 sequence reads: CSAPADTQYF. The CDR3 region has the DNA TGCAGTGCCCCGGCAGATACGCAGTATTTT. The genes are TRBV20-1 and TRBJ2-3, with D hard to call. There are 10 residues in the CDR3. V lost 6 bases to trimming and J lost 4 bases, with 5 bases between them. Germline loops: CDR1 DFQATT, CDR2 SNEGSKA (reference sequence).

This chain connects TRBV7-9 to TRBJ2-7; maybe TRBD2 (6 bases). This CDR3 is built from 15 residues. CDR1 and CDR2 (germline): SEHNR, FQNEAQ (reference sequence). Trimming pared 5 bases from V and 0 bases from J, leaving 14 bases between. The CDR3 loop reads CASSPPLTSSYEQYF. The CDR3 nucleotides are TGTGCCAGCAGCCCACCTCTGACTAGCTCCTACGAGCAGTACTTC.

The CDR3 coding sequence is TGCAGCGTTTTAACAGGGGGCTCCTACGAGCAGTACTTC. Its protein is CSVLTGGSYEQYF. The V call is TRBV29-1, the J call TRBJ2-7; 8 bases fit TRBD1. Per germline, CDR1 SQVTM and CDR2 ANQGSEA. Losses at the gene ends were 5 bases for V and 0 bases for J; bases not matched to a gene: 3. This CDR3 has 13 amino acids.

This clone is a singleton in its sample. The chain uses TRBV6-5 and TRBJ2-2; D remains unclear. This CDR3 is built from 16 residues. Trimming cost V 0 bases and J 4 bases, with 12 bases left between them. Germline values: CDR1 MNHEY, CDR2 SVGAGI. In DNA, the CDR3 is TGTGCCAGCAGTTACTCGTCAAAGGGTGCCACCGGGGAGCTGTTTTTT. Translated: CASSYSSKGATGELFF.

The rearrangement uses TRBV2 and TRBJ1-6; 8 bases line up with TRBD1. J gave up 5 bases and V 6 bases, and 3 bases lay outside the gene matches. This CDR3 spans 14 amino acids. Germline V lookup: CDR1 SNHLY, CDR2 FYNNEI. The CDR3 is CASSLTGDNSPLHF. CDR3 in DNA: TGTGCCAGCAGCCTGACAGGGGATAATTCACCCCTCCACTTT.

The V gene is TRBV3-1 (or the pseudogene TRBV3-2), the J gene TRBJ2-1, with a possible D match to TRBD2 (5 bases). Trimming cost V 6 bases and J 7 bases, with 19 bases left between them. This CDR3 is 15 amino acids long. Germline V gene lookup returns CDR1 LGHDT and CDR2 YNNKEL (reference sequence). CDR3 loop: CASSRPMNPGNEQFF. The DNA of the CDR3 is TGTGCCAGCAGTAGACCGATGAATCCGGGAAATGAGCAGTTCTTC.

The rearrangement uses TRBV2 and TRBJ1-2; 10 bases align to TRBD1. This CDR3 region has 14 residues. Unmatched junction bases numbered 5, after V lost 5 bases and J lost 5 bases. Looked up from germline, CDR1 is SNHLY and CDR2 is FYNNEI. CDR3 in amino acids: CASSLRQGAYGYTF. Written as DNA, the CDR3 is TGTGCCAGCAGTCTTCGACAGGGGGCTTATGGCTACACCTTC.

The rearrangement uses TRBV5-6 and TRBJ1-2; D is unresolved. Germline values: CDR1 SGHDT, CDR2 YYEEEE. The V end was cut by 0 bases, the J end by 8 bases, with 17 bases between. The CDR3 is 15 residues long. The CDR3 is CASSLGGFLYAGYTF. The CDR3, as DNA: TGTGCCAGCAGCTTGGGCGGGTTCCTCTATGCGGGCTACACCTTC.